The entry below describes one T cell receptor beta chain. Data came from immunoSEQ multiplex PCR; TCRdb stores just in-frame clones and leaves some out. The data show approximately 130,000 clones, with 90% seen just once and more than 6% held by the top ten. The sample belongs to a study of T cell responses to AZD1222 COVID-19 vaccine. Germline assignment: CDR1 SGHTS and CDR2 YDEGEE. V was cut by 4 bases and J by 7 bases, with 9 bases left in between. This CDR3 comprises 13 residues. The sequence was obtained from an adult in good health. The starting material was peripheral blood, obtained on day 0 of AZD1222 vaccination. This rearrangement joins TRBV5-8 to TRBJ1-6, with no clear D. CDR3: CASSPRQNSPLHF. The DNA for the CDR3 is TGTGCCAGCAGCCCCCGACAAAATTCACCCCTCCACTTT.